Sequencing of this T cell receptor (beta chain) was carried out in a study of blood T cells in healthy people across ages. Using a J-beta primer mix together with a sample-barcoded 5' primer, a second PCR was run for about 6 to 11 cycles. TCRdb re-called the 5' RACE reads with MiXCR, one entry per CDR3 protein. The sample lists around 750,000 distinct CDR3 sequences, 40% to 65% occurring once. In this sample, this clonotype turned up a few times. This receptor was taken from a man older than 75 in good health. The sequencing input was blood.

The CDR3 DNA reads as TGCAGTGCAACTCGGAGCGGGAACACAGATACGCAGTATTTT. It codes for CSATRSGNTDTQYF. The V and J genes are TRBV20-1 and TRBJ2-3; the match to TRBD2 covers 7 bases. Germline V lookup: CDR1 DFQATT, CDR2 SNEGSKA (reference sequence). V was pared by 6 bases and J by 2 bases, with 8 bases of the junction left unmatched. The CDR3 totals 14 residues.